These 29 T cell receptor beta chains were sequenced from one sample in a study of T cells in Graves' hyperthyroidism and ophthalmopathy. TCR beta CDR3 regions were amplified from RNA. During a first-round RT-PCR of the TCR CDR3, the HTBI primer set was used. Using its own MiXCR run on the multiplex PCR reads, TCRdb lists one record per CDR3 protein. The top ten clones hold roughly 8.2% of a sample with under 700,000 distinct CDR3 sequences, under 60% of them seen once. The sample comprised peripheral blood or thyroid tissue (not recorded which). The receptors were sampled from a woman aged 18-30 years with Graves' hyperthyroidism.

The chain is built from TRBV11-2 and TRBJ2-6; D gene uncertain. The germline V gene encodes CDR1 SGHAT and CDR2 FQNNGV. The CDR3 runs to 16 residues. Trimming stripped 5 bases from V and 3 bases from J, with 14 bases between. CDR3 sequence reads: CASSLRLSGGANVLTF. CDR3 bases: TGTGCCAGCAGCCTACGATTATCAGGTGGGGCCAACGTCCTGACTTTC.

J is TRBJ1-2 and V is TRBV7-3; D unresolved. Germline loops: CDR1 SGHTA, CDR2 FQGTGA. The germline V and J ends were trimmed by 7 bases and 2 bases, with 11 bases remaining between them. The CDR3 is 13 amino acids. The CDR3 sequence is CASMGSQNYGYTF. CDR3 DNA: TGTGCCAGCATGGGATCACAGAACTATGGCTACACCTTC. The whole variable domain, remainder taken from reference TRBV7-3 and TRBJ1-2, is GAGVSQTPSNKVTEKGKYVELRCDPISGHTALYWYRQSLGQGPEFLIYFQGTGAADDSGLPNDRFFAVRPEGSVSTLKIQRTERGDSAVYLCASMGSQNYGYTFGSGTRLTVV.

CDR3: CASSMEVGPRDEQYF. Here the CDR3 DNA reads TGCGCCAGCAGCATGGAAGTTGGACCGAGGGACGAGCAGTACTTC. The V gene is TRBV5-1, the J gene TRBJ2-7, with D perhaps TRBD2 (5 bases). Trimming stripped 4 bases from V and 5 bases from J, with 19 bases between. The germline V gene has CDR1 SGHRS and CDR2 YFSETQ. This CDR3 spans 15 amino acids.

This clonotype appeared many times. The chain carries TRBV10-2 and TRBJ1-4, with D uncertain. The V end was cut by 8 bases, the J end by 5 bases, with 15 bases between. This CDR3 is built from 14 residues. Germline V gives CDR1 WSHSY, CDR2 SAAADI. This chain's CDR3 is CASASSGSNEKLFF. For the CDR3, the DNA is TGCGCCAGCGCCTCGTCGGGGTCGAATGAAAAACTGTTTTTT.

This clonotype was detected ten times or more. The chain couples TRBV5-1 to TRBJ1-4; 7 bases match TRBD1. Unmatched junction bases numbered 2, after V lost 5 bases and J lost 7 bases. The CDR3 totals 12 residues. Germline CDR1 is SGHRS and CDR2 is YFSETQ. The CDR3 DNA sequence: TGCGCCAGCAGACGGGACAGTGAAAAACTGTTTTTT. Its protein is CASRRDSEKLFF.

The CDR3, as DNA: TGTGCCAGCAGCTTAGGAGGGGGACTTAATTCACCCCTCCACTTT. It codes for CASSLGGGLNSPLHF. The chain combines TRBV7-2 with TRBJ1-6, with D possibly TRBD1 on 6 matching bases. Between the trimmed V and J ends, which lost 1 base and 6 bases, there was a span of 10 bases. Germline V gives CDR1 SGHTA, CDR2 FQGNSA. The CDR3 spans 15 residues. The variable domain in full, completed from reference TRBV7-2 and TRBJ1-6, reads GAGVSQSPSNKVTEKGKDVELRCDPISGHTALYWYRQSLGQGLEFLIYFQGNSAPDKSGLPSDRFSAERTGGSVSTLTIQRTQQEDSAVYLCASSLGGGLNSPLHFGNGTRLTVT.

The V call is TRBV7-2, the J call TRBJ2-3; no firm D call. This CDR3 is built from 16 residues. CDR1 and CDR2 from the germline V gene are SGHTA and FQGNSA. Trimming shortened V by 5 bases and J by 0 bases, and 15 bases separated the two germline ends. The CDR3 DNA sequence: TGTGCCAGCAGCCACCGTGGAAGCCCTAGCACAGATACGCAGTATTTT. Protein product: CASSHRGSPSTDTQYF.

The rearrangement joins TRBV20-1 to TRBJ2-3, with D possibly matching TRBD2 (6 bases). CDR1 DFQATT and CDR2 SNEGSKA come from the germline V gene (reference sequence). The CDR3 sequence is 14 residues long. Trimming pared 1 base from V and 4 bases from J, leaving 12 bases between. The DNA of the CDR3 is TGCAGTGCTAGAGGGGGGACTCACCCAGATACGCAGTATTTT. Its translation: CSARGGTHPDTQYF.

A remark on this clonotype: At one boundary the junction diverges from the germline segment, which might be a read error. The rearrangement joins TRBV7-9 to TRBJ2-7, with 8 nucleotides matching TRBD1. Germline loops: CDR1 SEHNR, CDR2 FQNEAQ (reference sequence). This CDR3 contains 15 residues. The CDR3 bases are TGCGCCAGCAGCCAAGGGACAGGCTTAAGGGGGGAGCAGTACTTC. Its protein is CASSQGTGLRGEQYF.

The rearrangement links TRBV19 to TRBJ1-2, with 10 bases matching TRBD1. This CDR3 spans 14 amino acids. Germline V gene lookup returns CDR1 LNHDA and CDR2 SQIVND (reference sequence). CDR3 in DNA: TGTCCCACCTACCGGGACAGGGGCCTCTATGGCTACACCTTC. Translated: CPTYRDRGLYGYTF.

The rearrangement links TRBV7-8 to TRBJ2-7; D is ambiguous. In germline, CDR1 is SGHVS, CDR2 FQNEAQ. Trimming removed 6 bases at V and 1 base at J, with 16 bases between. This CDR3 region has 15 residues. The CDR3 sequence: CASSLSWARSYEQYF. The CDR3, as DNA: TGTGCCAGCAGTTTGTCCTGGGCAAGATCCTACGAGCAGTACTTC.

The chain is built from TRBV19 and TRBJ1-6, with D perhaps TRBD1 (6 bases). Trimming removed 6 bases at V and 5 bases at J, with 14 bases between. The CDR3 contains 15 residues. Germline V gene lookup returns CDR1 LNHDA and CDR2 SQIVND (reference sequence). The CDR3 here is CASSPRDTDNSPLHF. DNA for the CDR3: TGTGCCAGTAGCCCCCGGGACACGGATAATTCACCCCTCCACTTT.

The chain couples TRBV30 to TRBJ1-6; D ambiguous. The CDR3 consists of 12 residues. V was cut by 0 bases and J by 15 bases, with 12 bases left in between. CDR1 is GTSNPN and CDR2 is SVGIG in the germline V gene (reference sequence). The CDR3 DNA follows: TGTGCCTGGAGTGTATTTGGTGGGCGCCTCCACTTT. This sequence encodes CAWSVFGGRLHF.

This clonotype was observed at least ten times. This chain joins TRBV10-3 and TRBJ1-1; weak D call: TRBD1 (5 bases). This CDR3 has 16 amino acids. The V end was cut by 7 bases, the J end by 1 base, with 19 bases between. CDR1 is ENHRY, CDR2 SYGVKD, per germline. CDR3 sequence: CAITQRQQGGNTEAFF. DNA of the CDR3: TGTGCCATCACACAACGACAGCAGGGAGGGAACACTGAAGCTTTCTTT.

The rearrangement links TRBV24-1 to TRBJ2-7; 8 positions agree with TRBD1. Per germline, CDR1 KGHDR and CDR2 SFDVKD. The CDR3 has 15 residues. V trimming: 4 bases; J trimming: 2 bases; junction bases outside the gene matches: 6. In DNA form, the CDR3 reads TGTGCCACCAGTGACTATGGACAGGGAACCTACGAGCAGTACTTC. Translation gives CATSDYGQGTYEQYF.

This clonotype turned up a few times. This chain joins TRBV7-3 and TRBJ1-1, with D uncertain. V lost 3 bases and J lost 1, with 12 bases in between. The CDR3 has 15 residues. The germline V gene encodes CDR1 SGHTA and CDR2 FQGTGA. The CDR3 sequence is CASSLFRMPNTEAFF. CDR3 bases: TGTGCCAGCAGCTTGTTTAGGATGCCGAACACTGAAGCTTTCTTT.

This clonotype was seen many times. The chain recombines TRBV15 with TRBJ1-1; D is undetermined. The CDR3 runs to 16 residues. Trimming took 0 bases from V and 4 from J, leaving 15 bases between them. Per the germline V gene, CDR1 is LNHNV and CDR2 is YYDKDF (reference sequence). The DNA for the CDR3 is TGTGCCACCAGCAGAGATGAGGGCAGGAGAGGCACTGAAGCTTTCTTT. Its protein is CATSRDEGRRGTEAFF.

The chain has TRBV24-1 and TRBJ1-4; D ambiguous. The CDR3 loop spans 12 amino acids. From germline, CDR1 is KGHDR and CDR2 SFDVKD. Trimming removed 7 bases from V and 8 bases from J, with 10 bases in between. This chain's CDR3 is CATRPDREKLFF. The DNA for the CDR3 is TGTGCCACCAGGCCAGACCGGGAAAAACTGTTTTTT.

This clonotype was found many times. The chain has TRBV25-1 and TRBJ1-2, with D unclear. The CDR3 totals 13 residues. V lost 4 bases, J lost 4 bases, and 10 bases lay in between. Germline CDR1 MGHDK, CDR2 SYGVNS. CDR3 sequence reads: CASSADVGYGYTF. The CDR3 region has the DNA TGTGCCAGCAGTGCCGACGTCGGCTATGGCTACACCTTC.

A remark on this clonotype: A read error may explain this, as a much larger clone is one base away. The chain is built from TRBV2 and TRBJ1-2; 7 bases are shared with TRBD1. The germline gives CDR1 SNHLY, CDR2 FYNNEI. CDR3 length: 14 amino acids. As DNA, the CDR3 is TGTGCCGGCAGAAGAAGACAGGGAAACTATGGCTACACCTTC. Translating it yields CAGRRRQGNYGYTF. Variable domain in full (rest from reference TRBV2 and TRBJ1-2): EPEVTQTPSHQVTQMGQEVILRCVPISNHLYFYWYRQILGQKVEFLVSFYNNEISEKSEIFDDQFSVERPDGSNFTLKIRSTKLEDSAMYFCAGRRRQGNYGYTFGSGTRLTVV.

The genes are TRBV7-3 and TRBJ2-3; D remains unclear. V lost 4 bases to trimming and J lost 1 base, with 12 bases between them. There are 15 residues in the CDR3. Per germline, CDR1 SGHTA and CDR2 FQGTGA. The CDR3 DNA sequence: TGTGCCAGCAGCTCGTCCTTGATGGGCACAGATACGCAGTATTTT. It specifies CASSSSLMGTDTQYF.

The gene calls are TRBV19 and TRBJ1-2, with D unresolved. The ends were cut back, 3 bases at V and 0 bases at J, with 11 bases in the middle. The CDR3 length is 15 residues. CDR1 is LNHDA and CDR2 is SQIVND in the germline V gene (reference sequence). CDR3 bases: TGTGCCAGTAGTATGGACTGGCTAGCTAACTATGGCTACACCTTC. It specifies CASSMDWLANYGYTF.

The V and J genes are TRBV20-1 and TRBJ1-1; D remains ambiguous. The germline CDR1 and CDR2 sequences are DFQATT and SNEGSKA (reference sequence). Trimming left V 0 bases short and J 6 bases short, with 17 bases between. CDR3 length: 15 amino acids. The chain's CDR3 is CSARDSTGSEPEAFF. CDR3 DNA: TGCAGTGCTAGAGATTCAACGGGATCTGAGCCTGAAGCTTTCTTT.

This sequence joins TRBV9 and TRBJ1-3; the match to TRBD1 covers 11 bases. CDR3 length equals 16 residues. V shed 3 bases, J shed 6 bases, and the junction held 8 bases outside the gene matches. CDR1 SGDLS and CDR2 YYNGEE come from the germline V gene. CDR3 protein: CASSAGQGASTNTIYF. The CDR3 DNA reads TGTGCCAGCAGCGCCGGACAGGGGGCGAGTACAAACACCATATATTTT.

The chain links TRBV11-1 to TRBJ1-5, with 7 positions matching TRBD1. Trimming at V came to 4 bases and at J to 4 bases, leaving 10 bases not matched to a gene. Per germline, CDR1 SGHAT and CDR2 FQDESV (reference sequence). CDR3 size: 16 residues. CDR3 nucleotides: TGTGCCAGCAGCTCGCCGCGACAGGGCACGAATCAGCCCCAGCATTTT. It is translated as CASSSPRQGTNQPQHF.

In regard to this clonotype: In this CDR3 the conserved last residue, phenylalanine or tryptophan, is missing, so a read error is likely. The chain is built from TRBV9 and TRBJ2-7; TRBD2 matches at 11 bases. The germline gives CDR1 SGDLS, CDR2 YYNGEE. The CDR3 covers 16 residues. The junction had 5 bases not matched to a gene; V was cut back by 0 bases and J by 3 bases. CDR3 protein: CASSVEGSGRDYEQYL. Written as DNA, the CDR3 is TGTGCCAGCAGCGTAGAGGGTAGCGGGAGGGACTACGAGCAGTACCTC.

The chain couples TRBV7-9 to TRBJ1-1; 8 nucleotides agree with TRBD1. CDR1 is SEHNR, CDR2 FQNEAQ, per germline (reference sequence). V gave up 5 bases and J gave up 10 bases; unmatched junction bases: 9. This CDR3 contains 13 residues. CDR3 DNA sequence: TGTGCCAGCAGCCAAACAGGGGGTCGAGGAGCTTTCTTT. Translated, it gives CASSQTGGRGAFF. The entire variable domain, with the rest obtained from reference TRBV7-9 and TRBJ1-1, is as follows: DTGVSQNPRHKITKRGQNVTFRCDPISEHNRLYWYRQTLGQGPEFLTYFQNEAQLEKSRLLSDRFSAERPKGSFSTLEIQRTEQGDSAMYLCASSQTGGRGAFFGQGTRLTVV.

V and J are TRBV12-3 or TRBV12-4 and TRBJ2-5, with TRBD1 as a possible D gene (6 bases). V was pared by 5 bases and J by 3 bases, with 16 bases between. This CDR3 region has 15 residues. CDR3 residues: CASSSVKGGEETQYF. CDR3 bases: TGTGCCAGCAGTAGCGTCAAAGGGGGAGAAGAGACCCAGTACTTC.

Many counts were recorded for this clonotype. CDR3: CASSAYKTQYF. The CDR3 DNA is TGTGCCAGTAGTGCGTATAAGACCCAGTACTTC. This chain connects TRBV19 to TRBJ2-5; D not resolved. Trimming shortened V by 5 bases and J by 6 bases, and 7 bases separated the two germline ends. This CDR3 spans 11 amino acids. Per germline, CDR1 LNHDA and CDR2 SQIVND (reference sequence).